A selection of T cell receptor beta chains follows, all from one sample in a study of cytomegalovirus exposure and HLA in healthy donors. Produced via immunoSEQ multiplex PCR; TCRdb's table is partial and in-frame only. Among about 94,000 clones listed, roughly 86% were seen once. Sequencing was performed on PBMCs. The receptors derive from a human donor in good health. Each CDR3 is given with its conserved first and last residue. D genes are given only for firm matches. Clone sizes are given selectively: once, few, many, or a class where the clone is expanded.

>TRBV19|.|TRBJ2-5|TRBD1
TGTGCCAGTAGTCCTTACCCCGGACAGGGAGAGACCCAGTACTTC
CASSPYPGQGETQYF
>TRBV5-8|.|TRBJ1-2|TRBD1
TGTGCCAGCAGCTCGTACGTCTTGAGGACAGGACTCTATGGCTACACCTTC
CASSSYVLRTGLYGYTF
>TRBV28|.|TRBJ2-7|TRBD1
TGTGCCAGCAGTTTGGGGACAGGGATCGTGCAGTACTTC
CASSLGTGIVQYF
>TRBV6-5|.|TRBJ1-2|.
TGTGCCAGCAGCGTCGGGGTCGACGGTAACTATGGCTACACCTTC
CASSVGVDGNYGYTF
>TRBV7-9|.|TRBJ2-5|.
TGTGCCAGCAGCTTTGGTTCGGGCGGGGAGACCCAGTACTTC
CASSFGSGGETQYF
>TRBV5-4|.|TRBJ2-2|TRBD2
TGTGCCAGCAGCTTAGTCTCTTTAGCGGGGGCCACGTGGACCGGGGAGCCGTTTTTT
CASSLVSLAGATWTGEPFF
>TRBV6-5|.|TRBJ2-7|TRBD1
TGTGCCAGCAGCTTAACCGGGACAGTCTACGAGCAGTACTTC
CASSLTGTVYEQYF
>TRBV15|.|TRBJ2-7|TRBD1
TGTGCCACCAGCGCGCCAGGGGGCGAGCAGTACTTC
CATSAPGGEQYF
>TRBV30|.|TRBJ1-6|.
TGTGCCTGGAGCCTAGGGATCGGGGGAGTGAATTCACCCCTCCACTTT
CAWSLGIGGVNSPLHF
>TRBV11-2|.|TRBJ2-5|.
TGTGCCAGCAGTATCTTTGGGGCAGGGGCCATCCAAGAGACCCAGTACTTC
CASSIFGAGAIQETQYF
>TRBV6-4|few|TRBJ2-3|.
TGTGCCAGCAGTGAGATGGAGGGCACAGATACGCAGTATTTT
CASSEMEGTDTQYF
>TRBV30|.|TRBJ2-1|.
TGTGCCTGGGGGCACGGCGCAGGCCCCAATGAGCAGTTCTTC
CAWGHGAGPNEQFF
>TRBV6-6|.|TRBJ1-2|.
TGTGCCAGCAGTTACTCGGGGGAGGCCCGCTATGGCTACACCTTC
CASSYSGEARYGYTF
>TRBV20-1|.|TRBJ2-7|.
TGCAGTGCCCAAAAAATCTACGAGCAGTACTTC
CSAQKIYEQYF
>TRBV19|once|TRBJ2-1|.
TGTGCCAGTAGTATCACTGGCGGGGGCCCTTACAATGAGCAGTTCTTC
CASSITGGGPYNEQFF
>TRBV6-4|many|TRBJ2-3|TRBD2
TGTGCCAGCAGTGACTCGCGGGGGGGCACAGATACGCAGTATTTT
CASSDSRGGTDTQYF
>TRBV25-1|.|TRBJ2-7|TRBD2
TGTGCCAGCAGTGTAGCGGGAGGGACCTACGAGCAGTACTTC
CASSVAGGTYEQYF
>TRBV5-4|.|TRBJ2-7|TRBD1
TGTGCCAGCAGCCTTCCTGACCGAAGACAGGGAAGCTCCTACGAGCAGTACTTC
CASSLPDRRQGSSYEQYF
>TRBV18|.|TRBJ1-2|TRBD1
TGTGCCAGCTCACCACTGGAGACAGGGGCCTATGGCTACACCTTC
CASSPLETGAYGYTF
>TRBV28|.|TRBJ2-2|.
TGTGCCAGCAGTTTGGGGGGTACGGGACTCGGGGAGCTGTTTTTT
CASSLGGTGLGELFF
>TRBV7-8|.|TRBJ1-6|TRBD1
TGTGCCAGCAGCTCCGGGACAGGGCTTCTTGAAAGATCACCCCTCCACTTT
CASSSGTGLLERSPLHF
>TRBV7-6|.|TRBJ1-4|.
TGTGCCAGCAGCTTGTCCGGGACGGGGGCAACTAATGAAAAACTGTTTTTT
CASSLSGTGATNEKLFF
>TRBV5-6|.|TRBJ2-1|.
TGTGCCAGCAGCTTGGAGGGGGGGGGTTACTCCTACAATGAGCAGTTCTTC
CASSLEGGGYSYNEQFF
>TRBV2|few|TRBJ1-1|TRBD1
TGTGCCAGCAGTCAGACAGGGTTCGGCACTGAAGCTTTCTTT
CASSQTGFGTEAFF
>TRBV29-1|.|TRBJ1-2|TRBD1
TGCAGCGTTGAAGGGGCCGGGACAGTTGTTAACTATGGCTACACCTTC
CSVEGAGTVVNYGYTF
>TRBV7-2|.|TRBJ1-2|TRBD1
TGTGCCAGCAGCTTCCGGGACAGGCGCTATGGCTACACCTTC
CASSFRDRRYGYTF
>TRBV7-2|.|TRBJ2-3|TRBD2
TGTGCCAGCAGCTTAAGTAGCGGGGCCACAGATACGCAGTATTTT
CASSLSSGATDTQYF
>TRBV5-6|few|TRBJ1-4|.
TGTGCCAGCAGCTCGACAGGTGTTTTCGGTGAAAAACTGTTTTTT
CASSSTGVFGEKLFF
>TRBV4-3|.|TRBJ2-1|TRBD2
TGCGCCAGCAGCCAAGAGGCTTTTGGGCTAGCGGGGGTAGATGAGCAGTTCTTC
CASSQEAFGLAGVDEQFF
>TRBV5-1|.|TRBJ1-6|TRBD1
TGCGCCAGCAGCTTGTTGGGACAGGGCAATTCACCCCTCCACTTT
CASSLLGQGNSPLHF
>TRBV10-2|.|TRBJ2-1|.
TGCGCCAGCAAGGGGGTAGGCAATGAGCAGTTCTTC
CASKGVGNEQFF
>TRBV28|.|TRBJ2-3|TRBD1
TGTGCCAGCAGCCAGCAGGGGGCTGGGGCGACAGATACGCAGTATTTT
CASSQQGAGATDTQYF
>TRBV9|.|TRBJ2-5|.
TGTGCCAGCAGCGTAGATGAAGGGGGGGTAGAGACCCAGTACTTC
CASSVDEGGVETQYF
>TRBV6-5|.|TRBJ2-7|.
TGTGCCAGCAGTCCGAGCTCCTACGAGCAGTACTTC
CASSPSSYEQYF
>TRBV10-3|few|TRBJ2-7|.
TGTGCCACCAAAGAAGCGGGTAGCTCCTACGAGCAGTACTTC
CATKEAGSSYEQYF
>TRBV27|.|TRBJ2-3|TRBD2
TGTGCCAGCAGTTGGATGAGCGGGGGGGATACGCAGTATTTT
CASSWMSGGDTQYF
>TRBV18|.|TRBJ1-5|TRBD1
TGTGCCAGCTCACCCCGGGACAGGGAAGCTGGACAGCCCCAGCATTTT
CASSPRDREAGQPQHF
>TRBV5-1|.|TRBJ2-1|TRBD1
TGCGCCAGCAGCTTGGCACAGGGGGGTAATGAGCAGTTCTTC
CASSLAQGGNEQFF
>TRBV14|.|TRBJ1-3|.
TGTGCCAGCCCCCGCGGGTCAGGGGCGGAGGGAAACACCATATATTTT
CASPRGSGAEGNTIYF
>TRBV4-1|.|TRBJ2-1|.
TGCGCCAGCAGCCAAGCCGAGGGGGTCCCTTACAATGAGCAGTTCTTC
CASSQAEGVPYNEQFF
>TRBV7-3|.|TRBJ2-7|.
TGTGCCAGCAGCTTAAACCCCCAGGGGAGCTCCTACGAGCAGTACTTC
CASSLNPQGSSYEQYF
>TRBV9|.|TRBJ2-2|TRBD1
TGTGCCAGCAGCGTAACAGGGGGCAGGTGGGCCGGGGAGCTGTTTTTT
CASSVTGGRWAGELFF
>TRBV5-4|.|TRBJ1-2|TRBD1
TGTGCCAGCAGCCTGGACAGGGAAGGTGGCTACACCTTC
CASSLDREGGYTF
>TRBV6-1|.|TRBJ2-3|.
TGTGCCAGCAGCCCACGGCGGGGTTACACAGATACGCAGTATTTT
CASSPRRGYTDTQYF
>TRBV15|.|TRBJ2-3|.
TGTGCCACCAGCAACCACTACGCATATACGCAGTATTTT
CATSNHYAYTQYF
>TRBV7-2|.|TRBJ1-1|.
TGTGCCAGCAGCTTAAACAGCCCGAACACTGAAGCTTTCTTT
CASSLNSPNTEAFF
>TRBV7-8|.|TRBJ2-1|TRBD2
TGTGCCAGCAGCGCCCGACTAGCGGGCTATGAGCAGTTCTTC
CASSARLAGYEQFF
>TRBV18|once|TRBJ1-3|.
TGTGCCAGCTCGCCGCAAGAGTCTGGAAACACCATATATTTT
CASSPQESGNTIYF
>TRBV2|.|TRBJ1-5|.
TGTGCCAGCAGCCAAGGGGGGGCCTTTGAGCCCCAGCATTTT
CASSQGGAFEPQHF